This passage covers 17 T cell receptor beta chains from one sample sequenced in a study of blood T cells in healthy people across ages. The second PCR ran roughly 6 to 11 cycles with a sample-barcoded 5' primer and J-beta primers. TCRdb re-analysed the 5' RACE reads in MiXCR, keeping a single row per CDR3 protein. The table includes approximately 830,000 distinct CDR3 sequences, 60% to 80% detected once. What was sequenced was blood. These receptors were obtained from a young man in good health.

The table lists this clonotype with a few counts. The gene calls are TRBV4-2 and TRBJ2-5, with a possible D match to TRBD2 (7 bases). Trimming took 6 bases from V and 2 from J, leaving 13 bases between them. In germline, CDR1 is LGHNA, CDR2 YNFKEQ. The CDR3 is 14 amino acids. CDR3 loop: CASRLGGPQETQYF. The CDR3 DNA reads as TGTGCCAGCAGACTGGGGGGGCCACAAGAGACCCAGTACTTC.

The chain recombines TRBV4-2 with TRBJ1-6; 7 bases fit TRBD1. The CDR3 loop spans 16 amino acids. V lost 1 base to trimming and J lost 8 bases; unmatched junction nucleotides: 8. Looked up from germline, CDR1 is LGHNA and CDR2 is YNFKEQ. DNA for the CDR3: TGTGCCAGCAGCCAAGGTCCGGGACAGCCAGATTCACCCCTCCACTTT. Translation gives CASSQGPGQPDSPLHF.

This clonotype has at least ten counts. The V and J genes are TRBV20-1 and TRBJ1-1; 8 bases match TRBD1. The germline CDR1 and CDR2 sequences are DFQATT and SNEGSKA (reference sequence). The CDR3 contains 15 residues. Trimming at V came to 2 bases and at J to 3 bases, leaving 8 bases not matched to a gene. The CDR3 region is CSARPTTGGDTEAFF. The CDR3 region has the DNA TGCAGTGCTAGACCCACTACAGGGGGGGACACTGAAGCTTTCTTT.

V gene TRBV6-2 or TRBV6-3 combines with J gene TRBJ2-5; TRBD2 matches at 10 bases. The ends lost 9 bases at V and 4 bases at J; junction bases unmatched: 11. CDR3 length equals 15 residues. Germline V gene lookup returns CDR1 MNHEY and CDR2 SVGEGT. Here the CDR3 DNA reads TGTGCCAGTTGGACTAGCGGTCTGAGTCGAGAGACCCAGTACTTC. Its protein product is CASWTSGLSRETQYF.

This clonotype occurred a few times. The chain employs TRBV10-3 and TRBJ2-3; 11 bases agree with TRBD2. This CDR3 has 15 amino acids. In germline, CDR1 is ENHRY, CDR2 SYGVKD. The J segment lost 2 bases and the V segment lost 5 bases, leaving 3 bases of the junction unmatched. CDR3 residues: CAISTSGGPTDTQYF. In DNA, the CDR3 is TGTGCCATCAGTACTAGCGGGGGACCCACAGATACGCAGTATTTT.

V is TRBV7-2 and J is TRBJ2-1; D unresolved. Germline-derived CDR1 and CDR2 are SGHTA and FQGNSA. This CDR3 contains 13 residues. Deletions cut 4 bases from V and 8 bases from J, with 12 bases between. The CDR3 nucleotides read TGTGCCAGCAGCTATAGAAACGGTTATGAGCAGTTCTTC. Its protein product is CASSYRNGYEQFF.

V usage is TRBV21-1 and J usage is TRBJ2-7; no DNA check was done on the table's D call, TRBD1. TRBV21-1 is a pseudogene. The CDR3 loop spans 16 amino acids. CDR3 bases: TGTGCCAGCAGCAAGTGTGTTGGGGGATCCTACTACGAGCAGTACTTC. It specifies CASSKCVGGSYYEQYF.

This sequence joins TRBV10-3 and TRBJ2-1; 7 nucleotides match TRBD1. CDR1 and CDR2 from the germline V gene are ENHRY and SYGVKD. This CDR3 is 13 amino acids long. V trimming: 0 bases; J trimming: 10 bases; junction bases outside the gene matches: 3. CDR3 sequence reads: CAISESTGSEQFF. CDR3 bases: TGTGCCATCAGTGAGTCGACAGGGTCCGAGCAGTTCTTC.

This clonotype has a handful of counts. The rearrangement links TRBV6-2 or TRBV6-3 to TRBJ1-5, with no clear D. CDR1 MNHEY and CDR2 SVGEGT come from the germline V gene. This CDR3 comprises 15 residues. The V end lost 8 bases, the J end lost 3 bases, and 17 bases lay between the germline ends. CDR3 nucleotide sequence: TGTGCCAGCTCTCTTTTCCGGCAGGACAATCAGCCCCAGCATTTT. Its translation is CASSLFRQDNQPQHF.

The V call is TRBV12-3 or TRBV12-4, the J call TRBJ2-1, with TRBD2 matching over 8 bases. V lost 6 bases and J lost 6; bases outside the gene matches: 10. The CDR3 spans 15 residues. The CDR3 DNA reads TGTGCCAGCAGCCCCGGGACTAGAAAGGCCAATGAGCAGTTCTTC. This encodes CASSPGTRKANEQFF.

There are a few counts of this clonotype. J is TRBJ2-4 and V is TRBV5-1; D not certain. The J call may be in error: the DNA end matches TRBJ2-7 better. The CDR3 runs 14 residues. CDR1 SGHRS and CDR2 YFSETQ come from the germline V gene. The CDR3 loop is CASSSGQRLNEQYF. The DNA of the CDR3 is TGCGCCAGCAGCTCCGGTCAGCGTCTTAACGAGCAGTACTTC.

This chain joins TRBV24-1 and TRBJ1-2, with D maybe TRBD1 (5 bases). The CDR3 loop spans 14 amino acids. CDR1 and CDR2 (germline): KGHDR, SFDVKD. V was pared by 3 bases and J by 4 bases, with 11 bases between. In DNA form, the CDR3 reads TGTGCCACCAGTGATGTAGGGGCCTCCTATGGCTACACCTTC. It encodes CATSDVGASYGYTF.

The rearrangement links TRBV6-2 or TRBV6-3 to TRBJ2-1, with 11 bases lining up with TRBD1. The CDR3 has 16 residues. In germline, CDR1 is MNHEY, CDR2 SVGEGT. J lost 10 bases, V lost 4 bases, and 12 bases had no gene match. As DNA, the CDR3 is TGTGCCAGCAGTTCCGTAGGGACAGGGGGTGTCGCGGAGCAGTTCTTC. Its protein is CASSSVGTGGVAEQFF.

V gene TRBV20-1 combines with J gene TRBJ1-4, with 9 bases that match TRBD1. The CDR3 loop spans 13 amino acids. Germline V gene lookup returns CDR1 DFQATT and CDR2 SNEGSKA (reference sequence). Trimming at V came to 2 bases and at J to 8 bases, leaving 3 bases not matched to a gene. CDR3 amino acids: CSARPGTGEKLFF. The CDR3 region has the DNA TGCAGTGCTAGACCAGGGACAGGGGAAAAACTGTTTTTT.

The chain recombines TRBV10-3 with TRBJ2-3; 13 positions match TRBD2. The CDR3 length is 13 residues. Per germline, CDR1 ENHRY and CDR2 SYGVKD. V shed 9 bases and J 4 bases; nucleotides not matched to a gene: 1. The CDR3 loop reads CAIGTSGADTQYF. In nucleotides, the CDR3 is TGTGCCATTGGGACTAGCGGGGCAGATACGCAGTATTTT.

The rearrangement joins TRBV5-1 to TRBJ2-5; D perhaps matches TRBD1 (5 bases). Trimming took off 1 base at V and 4 bases at J, with 14 bases between the two ends. Per germline, CDR1 SGHRS and CDR2 YFSETQ. The CDR3 has 15 residues. CDR3: CASSLTVPDRETQYF. The CDR3 coding sequence is TGCGCCAGCAGCTTGACCGTCCCCGACAGAGAGACCCAGTACTTC. The whole variable domain, filled in from reference TRBV5-1 and TRBJ2-5, reads KAGVTQTPRYLIKTRGQQVTLSCSPISGHRSVSWYQQTPGQGLQFLFEYFSETQRNKGNFPGRFSGRQFSNSRSEMNVSTLELGDSALYLCASSLTVPDRETQYFGPGTRLLVL.

This clonotype was picked up a small number of times. The V gene is TRBV7-9, the J gene TRBJ2-3; 7 positions agree with TRBD1. After removal of 6 bases from V and 4 bases from J, the junction contained 13 bases not matched to a gene. CDR1 SEHNR and CDR2 FQNEAQ come from the germline V gene (reference sequence). The CDR3 length is 16 residues. DNA of the CDR3: TGTGCCAGCAGGGACCAGAGGGGGCCGAGGTCAGATACGCAGTATTTT. Translating gives CASRDQRGPRSDTQYF.